This entry lists 10 T cell receptor beta chains sequenced from one sample in a study of T cell repertoires in cytomegalovirus infection (dated by TCRdb to between 2018 and 2021). Sequencing was performed on an Illumina HiSeq 1500. Through fastp at Q25 and MiXCR, TCRdb rebuilt clones from the public reads, retaining in-frame beta chains. Every entry covers one CDR3 protein and lists the most common genes and DNA from its rows. For this sample there are 150,000 to 200,000 distinct CDR3 sequences; roughly an eighth appear just once. 25% to 30% of the sample is held by the ten biggest clonotypes. Sequenced input: PBMCs. All receptors come from a human donor in good health (CMV status not recorded). Some clones in this sample may be carry-over from other donors' samples.

This clonotype showed up many times. This chain links TRBV2 with TRBJ1-5, with unresolved D. Germline loops: CDR1 SNHLY, CDR2 FYNNEI. Trimming removed 4 bases from V and 3 bases from J, with 10 bases in between. The CDR3 contains 14 residues. The CDR3 sequence is CASSVGAVNQPQHF. CDR3 DNA: TGTGCCAGCAGTGTGGGCGCAGTCAATCAGCCCCAGCATTTT. Filled out from reference TRBV2 and TRBJ1-5, the complete variable domain reads EPEVTQTPSHQVTQMGQEVILRCVPISNHLYFYWYRQILGQKVEFLVSFYNNEISEKSEIFDDQFSVERPDGSNFTLKIRSTKLEDSAMYFCASSVGAVNQPQHFGDGTRLSIL.

This clonotype has only a few counts. This chain uses TRBV28 with TRBJ2-7, with 10 bases fitting TRBD2. This CDR3 comprises 13 residues. Looked up from germline, CDR1 is MDHEN and CDR2 is SYDVKM. V shed 8 bases, J shed 5 bases, and the junction held 6 bases outside the gene matches. The CDR3 sequence: CASQAGGRDEQYF. The CDR3, as DNA: TGTGCCAGCCAAGCGGGAGGGAGGGACGAGCAGTACTTC. Supplemented by reference TRBV28 and TRBJ2-7, the full variable domain reads DVKVTQSSRYLVKRTGEKVFLECVQDMDHENMFWYRQDPGLGLRLIYFSYDVKMKEKGDIPEGYSVSREKKERFSLILESASTNQTSMYLCASQAGGRDEQYFGPGTRLTVT.

The chain couples TRBV4-3 to TRBJ1-5, with TRBD1 as a possible D gene (5 bases). Germline CDR1 LGHNA, CDR2 YSLEER. Trimming shortened V by 0 bases and J by 7 bases, and 16 bases separated the two germline ends. This CDR3 has 16 amino acids. The CDR3 coding sequence is TGCGCCAGCAGCCAAGAGTTGGGGCAGGTTAGCCAGCCCCAGCATTTT. Encoded protein: CASSQELGQVSQPQHF.

Many counts were recorded for this clonotype. V usage is TRBV7-2 and J usage is TRBJ1-5; D may be TRBD1 (6 bases). V dropped 0 bases and J dropped 6 bases, with 6 bases sitting between them. The CDR3 loop spans 13 amino acids. Germline CDR1 SGHTA, CDR2 FQGNSA. CDR3 residues: CASSLARGQPQHF. The CDR3 region has the DNA TGTGCCAGCAGCTTAGCCAGGGGTCAGCCCCAGCATTTT.

CDR3 residues: CASSESRQGGELFF. CDR3 nucleotide sequence: TGTGCCAGCAGTGAATCGAGACAGGGCGGGGAGCTGTTTTTT. This rearrangement joins TRBV25-1 to TRBJ2-2; 7 bases are a match to TRBD1. Germline CDR1 reads MGHDK; CDR2 reads SYGVNS. The CDR3 sequence is 14 residues long. V shed 1 base, J shed 7 bases, and the junction held 3 bases outside the gene matches.

This clonotype appeared a few times. The chain carries TRBV20-1 and TRBJ2-5, with TRBD2 matching 7 bases. CDR1 and CDR2 (germline): DFQATT, SNEGSKA (reference sequence). V shed 3 bases, J shed 5 bases, and the junction held 0 bases outside the gene matches. This CDR3 region has 11 residues. The CDR3 region is CSARGGETQYF. CDR3 nucleotides: TGCAGTGCTAGGGGAGGGGAGACCCAGTACTTC.

This chain joins TRBV20-1 and TRBJ1-5; 9 bases are a match to TRBD1. The CDR3 loop spans 15 amino acids. J was trimmed by 3 bases and V by 6 bases; bases with no gene match: 9. Looked up from germline, CDR1 is DFQATT and CDR2 is SNEGSKA (reference sequence). The CDR3 is CSASQGQGINQPQHF. The CDR3 DNA is TGCAGTGCAAGTCAAGGACAGGGGATCAATCAGCCCCAGCATTTT.

This clonotype appeared many times. This chain uses TRBV28 with TRBJ2-5, with 9 bases that match TRBD1. This CDR3 is built from 17 residues. Trimming took 5 bases from V and 5 from J; bases not matched to a gene: 15. The germline CDR1 and CDR2 sequences are MDHEN and SYDVKM. CDR3 DNA: TGTGCCAGCAGTCCTCAGGGACAGGGTTTGGGAGGGGAGACCCAGTACTTC. This encodes CASSPQGQGLGGETQYF. Full variable domain (outside the CDR3, taken from reference TRBV28 and TRBJ2-5): DVKVTQSSRYLVKRTGEKVFLECVQDMDHENMFWYRQDPGLGLRLIYFSYDVKMKEKGDIPEGYSVSREKKERFSLILESASTNQTSMYLCASSPQGQGLGGETQYFGPGTRLLVL.

The V and J genes are TRBV2 and TRBJ1-5; TRBD1 aligns across 7 bases. CDR3 size: 16 residues. CDR1 and CDR2 from the germline V gene are SNHLY and FYNNEI. The V segment lost 1 base and the J segment 7 bases; nucleotides outside the gene matches: 10. CDR3 protein: CASSEEVTGFGQPQHF. The CDR3, as DNA: TGTGCCAGCAGTGAAGAAGTGACAGGGTTCGGGCAGCCCCAGCATTTT.

In its sample, this clonotype was seen many times. The V gene is TRBV12-3 or TRBV12-4, the J gene TRBJ2-7, with D possibly being TRBD2 (6 bases). This CDR3 is 13 amino acids long. Trimming stripped 5 bases from V and 3 bases from J, with 11 bases between. The CDR3, as DNA: TGTGCCAGCAGTACCTGGGGGGACTACGAGCAGTACTTC. Translated, it gives CASSTWGDYEQYF.